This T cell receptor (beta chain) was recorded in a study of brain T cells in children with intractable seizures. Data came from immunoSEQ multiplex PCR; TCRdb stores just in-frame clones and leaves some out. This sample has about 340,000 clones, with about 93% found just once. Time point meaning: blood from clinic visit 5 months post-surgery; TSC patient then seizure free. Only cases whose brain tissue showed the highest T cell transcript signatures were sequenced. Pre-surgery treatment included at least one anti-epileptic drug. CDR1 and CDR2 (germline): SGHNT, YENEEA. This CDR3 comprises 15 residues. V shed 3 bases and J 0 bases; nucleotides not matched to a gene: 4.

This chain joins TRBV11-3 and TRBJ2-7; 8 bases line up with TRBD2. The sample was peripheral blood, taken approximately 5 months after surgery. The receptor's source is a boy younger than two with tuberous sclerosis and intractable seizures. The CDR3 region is CASSLTSGGSYEQYF. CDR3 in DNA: TGTGCCAGCAGCTTGACCAGCGGGGGCTCCTACGAGCAGTACTTC.